This entry features one T cell receptor beta chain sequence. The target antigen is unknown. Primers for the PCR totalled 60 Vbeta and 13 Jbeta. Per the original methods: Unique TCR beta chains numbered 80 million to 95 million in a later analysis, with 10 million to 14 million shared. TCRdb's copy holds only in-frame clones and misses some; the assay was immunoSEQ multiplex PCR. D and trimming were read from the DNA, whereas the V and J calls and clone size are those reported in that table. The sample includes 150,000 to 200,000 clones, roughly 9.5% of them seen just once. The data were taken from a study of cytomegalovirus exposure and HLA in healthy donors. Study findings and constraints: Researchers reported that a few CMV-associated chains were confirmed in vitro as CMV antigen-specific. The investigators catalogued 160 or so TCR beta chains as cytomegalovirus-associated.

V lost 4 bases and J lost 2, with 13 bases in between. CDR1 and CDR2 from the germline V gene are SQVTM and ANQGSEA. The CDR3 sequence is 14 residues long. The clonotype comes from a woman in her thirties in good health and CMV-seropositive. The chain links TRBV29-1 to TRBJ2-3; D unclear. The source material was PBMCs. CDR3 sequence: CSVGLTLHTDTQYF. In DNA form, the CDR3 reads TGCAGCGTTGGTCTAACGTTGCACACAGATACGCAGTATTTT.